This T cell receptor beta chain is from a study of T-cell memory formation after mild COVID-19. Study-wide background: Each donor largely had its own TCR clusters. Overall study results and limits: Those CD4+ clones that contracted were mainly in CM and EM (CD8+ ones in EMRA).

As concerns this clonotype: Its antigen is as yet unknown.

TCRdb independently ran MiXCR on the 5' RACE reads; one entry per CDR3 protein. The sample consists of 400,000 to 500,000 distinct CDR3 sequences, about a sixth of them appearing once. The CDR3 is 15 amino acids. V was clipped by 1 base and J by 1 base, with 10 bases between them. Germline CDR1 is SGHTA and CDR2 is FQGNSA. The material sequenced was PBMCs or a T cell subset sorted from them (not recorded which). The source is a man in his late teens or twenties who had mild COVID-19 (a few samples of this study predate the infection). Cell type and time point are not known. V is TRBV7-2 and J is TRBJ1-1; D may be TRBD1 (5 bases). CDR3: CASSLVGDANTEAFF. CDR3 in DNA: TGTGCCAGCAGCTTAGTGGGGGACGCGAACACTGAAGCTTTCTTT.